Sequencing of this TCR beta chain was carried out in a study of T-cell reconstitution after alpha-beta-depleted transplantation in children. Notes on the study in general: One year after transplant, T-cell counts and diversity came mostly from newly produced T cells. For some patients, TCRbeta diversity was high at day 60 because of recipient T cells and thymic progenitors that survived. Several hundred rapidly expanded clones from non-depleted graft cells reportedly supplied alpha-beta T cells about two months post-transplant.

The germline CDR1 and CDR2 sequences are SGHTA and FQGTGA. The CDR3 loop spans 14 amino acids. V was shortened by 6 bases and J by 8 bases, with 17 bases between the two germline ends. For TCRbeta, the library was prepared with unique molecular identifiers. From the PCR reads, TCRdb called clonotypes with MiXCR, one entry per CDR3 protein. The sample holds 700,000 to 950,000 distinct CDR3 sequences; less than 20% are singletons and the top ten take 5%. This clonotype occurred a few times. Its antigen is as yet unknown. The starting material was PBMCs, mostly from graft donor cells, obtained 360 days after TCRalphabeta/CD19-depleted stem cell transplant. The chain uses TRBV7-3 and TRBJ2-1, with no clear D. This TCR was sampled from a male patient aged 10 to 17 who had a stem cell transplant for acute lymphoblastic leukemia, so the T cells may come from the graft donor. DNA for the CDR3: TGTGCCAGCAGAAGTAACGGTCAGACACATGAGCAGTTCTTC. Residues: CASRSNGQTHEQFF.